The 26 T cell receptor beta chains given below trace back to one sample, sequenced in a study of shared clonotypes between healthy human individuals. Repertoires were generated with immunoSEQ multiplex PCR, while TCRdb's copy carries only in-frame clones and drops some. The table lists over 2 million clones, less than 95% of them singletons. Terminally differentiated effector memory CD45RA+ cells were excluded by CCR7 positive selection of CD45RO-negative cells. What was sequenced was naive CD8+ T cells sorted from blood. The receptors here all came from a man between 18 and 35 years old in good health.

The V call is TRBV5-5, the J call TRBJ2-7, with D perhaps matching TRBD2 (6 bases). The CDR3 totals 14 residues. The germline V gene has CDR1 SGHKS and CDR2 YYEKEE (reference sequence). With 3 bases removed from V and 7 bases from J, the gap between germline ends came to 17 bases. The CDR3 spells CASSYEDGSWEQYF. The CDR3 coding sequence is TGTGCCAGCAGCTACGAGGACGGGAGCTGGGAGCAGTACTTC.

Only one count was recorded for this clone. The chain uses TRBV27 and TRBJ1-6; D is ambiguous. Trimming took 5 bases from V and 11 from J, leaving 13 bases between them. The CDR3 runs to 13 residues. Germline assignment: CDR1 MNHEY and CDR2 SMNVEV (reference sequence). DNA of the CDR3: TGTGCCAGCAGTGTAGGCCTTTTGACACCCCTCCACTTT. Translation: CASSVGLLTPLHF.

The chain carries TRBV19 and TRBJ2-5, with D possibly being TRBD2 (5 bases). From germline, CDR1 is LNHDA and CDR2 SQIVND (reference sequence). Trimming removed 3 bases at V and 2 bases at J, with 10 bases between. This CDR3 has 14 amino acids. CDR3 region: CASSMWERQETQYF. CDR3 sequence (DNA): TGTGCCAGTAGTATGTGGGAGCGGCAAGAGACCCAGTACTTC.

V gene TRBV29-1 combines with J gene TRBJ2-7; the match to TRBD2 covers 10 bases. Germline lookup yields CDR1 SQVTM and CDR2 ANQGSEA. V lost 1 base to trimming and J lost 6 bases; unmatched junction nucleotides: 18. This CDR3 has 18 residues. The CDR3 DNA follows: TGCAGCGTTGAAGCAACTAGCGGGGTCCACCCGGGTTTATCCGAGCAGTACTTC. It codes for CSVEATSGVHPGLSEQYF.

CDR3 residues: CAWSGGAGADTQYF. The CDR3 DNA follows: TGTGCCTGGAGTGGTGGGGCAGGAGCAGATACGCAGTATTTT. The chain uses TRBV30 and TRBJ2-3; tentative D call: TRBD1 (5 bases). Germline V CDR1 and CDR2: GTSNPN, SVGIG (reference sequence). Trimming cost V 1 base and J 4 bases, with 12 bases left between them. The CDR3 spans 14 residues.

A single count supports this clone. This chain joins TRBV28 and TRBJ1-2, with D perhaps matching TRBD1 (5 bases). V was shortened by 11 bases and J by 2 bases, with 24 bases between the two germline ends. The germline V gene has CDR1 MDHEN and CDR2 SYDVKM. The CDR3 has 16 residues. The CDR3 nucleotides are TGTGCCGCCCATCCGGGACTAACACCCTTAAACTATGGCTACACCTTC. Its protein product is CAAHPGLTPLNYGYTF.

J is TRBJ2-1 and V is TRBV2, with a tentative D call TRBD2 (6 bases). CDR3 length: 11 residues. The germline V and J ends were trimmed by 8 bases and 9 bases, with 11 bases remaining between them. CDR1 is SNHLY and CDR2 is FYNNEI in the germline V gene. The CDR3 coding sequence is TGTGCCAGCGGGGGACTTCCTGAGCAGTTCTTC. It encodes CASGGLPEQFF. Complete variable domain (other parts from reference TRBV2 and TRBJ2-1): EPEVTQTPSHQVTQMGQEVILRCVPISNHLYFYWYRQILGQKVEFLVSFYNNEISEKSEIFDDQFSVERPDGSNFTLKIRSTKLEDSAMYFCASGGLPEQFFGPGTRLTVL.

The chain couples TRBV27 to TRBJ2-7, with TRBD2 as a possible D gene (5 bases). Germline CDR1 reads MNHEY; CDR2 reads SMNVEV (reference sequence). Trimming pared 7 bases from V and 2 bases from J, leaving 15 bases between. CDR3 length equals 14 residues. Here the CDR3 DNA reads TGTGCCAGCACCGGGAACGGGGTTACCTACGAGCAGTACTTC. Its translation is CASTGNGVTYEQYF.

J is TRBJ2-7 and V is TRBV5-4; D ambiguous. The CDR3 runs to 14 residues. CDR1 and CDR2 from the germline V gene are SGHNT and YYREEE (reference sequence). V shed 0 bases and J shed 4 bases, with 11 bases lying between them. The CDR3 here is CASSLVGKRYEQYF. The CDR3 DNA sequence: TGTGCCAGCAGCTTGGTGGGAAAGAGGTACGAGCAGTACTTC.

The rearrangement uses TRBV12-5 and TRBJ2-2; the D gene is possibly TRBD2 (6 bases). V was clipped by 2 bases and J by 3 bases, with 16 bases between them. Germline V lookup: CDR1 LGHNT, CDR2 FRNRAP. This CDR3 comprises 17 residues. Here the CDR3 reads CASGLPSGGKYTGELFF. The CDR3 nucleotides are TGTGCTAGTGGTTTGCCGTCGGGCGGGAAGTACACCGGGGAGCTGTTTTTT.

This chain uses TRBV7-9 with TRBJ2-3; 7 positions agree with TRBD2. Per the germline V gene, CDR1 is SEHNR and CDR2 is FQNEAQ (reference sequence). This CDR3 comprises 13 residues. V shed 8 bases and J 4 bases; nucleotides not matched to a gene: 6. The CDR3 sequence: CASELGGADTQYF. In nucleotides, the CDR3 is TGTGCCAGCGAACTGGGGGGGGCAGATACGCAGTATTTT.

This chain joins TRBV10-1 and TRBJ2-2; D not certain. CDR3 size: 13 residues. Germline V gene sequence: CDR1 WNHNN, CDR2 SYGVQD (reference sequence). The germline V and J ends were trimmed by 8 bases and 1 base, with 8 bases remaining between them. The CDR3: CASGKLNTGELFF. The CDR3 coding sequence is TGCGCCAGCGGGAAGTTGAACACCGGGGAGCTGTTTTTT.

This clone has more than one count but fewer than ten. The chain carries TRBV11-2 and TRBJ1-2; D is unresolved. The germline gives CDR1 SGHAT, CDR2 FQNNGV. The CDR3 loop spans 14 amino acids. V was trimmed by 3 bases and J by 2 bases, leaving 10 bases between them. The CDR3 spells CASSFVNSNYGYTF. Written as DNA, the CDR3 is TGTGCCAGCAGCTTCGTGAACAGCAACTATGGCTACACCTTC.

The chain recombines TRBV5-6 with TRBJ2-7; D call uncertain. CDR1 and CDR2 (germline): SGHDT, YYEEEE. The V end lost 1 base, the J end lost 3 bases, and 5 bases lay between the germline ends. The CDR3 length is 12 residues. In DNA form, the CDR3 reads TGTGCCAGCAGCTTGTGGCTCTACGAGCAGTACTTC. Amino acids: CASSLWLYEQYF.

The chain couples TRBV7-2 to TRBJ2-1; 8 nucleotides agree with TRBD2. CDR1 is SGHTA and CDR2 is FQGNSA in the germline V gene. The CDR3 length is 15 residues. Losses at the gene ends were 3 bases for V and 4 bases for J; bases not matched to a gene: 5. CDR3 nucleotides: TGTGCCAGCAGCTTTAGCGGGGAATTGTACAATGAGCAGTTCTTC. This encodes CASSFSGELYNEQFF.

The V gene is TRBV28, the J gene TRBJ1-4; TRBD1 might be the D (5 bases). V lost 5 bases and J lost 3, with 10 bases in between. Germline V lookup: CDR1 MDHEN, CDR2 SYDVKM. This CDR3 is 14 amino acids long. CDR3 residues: CASSGDAANEKLFF. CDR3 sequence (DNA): TGTGCCAGCAGTGGGGACGCTGCTAATGAAAAACTGTTTTTT.

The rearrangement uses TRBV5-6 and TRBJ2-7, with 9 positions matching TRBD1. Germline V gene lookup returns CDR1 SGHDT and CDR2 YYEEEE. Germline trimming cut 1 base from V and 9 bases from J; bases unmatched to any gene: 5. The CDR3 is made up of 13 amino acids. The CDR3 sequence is CASSLPEDRGQYF. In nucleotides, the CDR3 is TGTGCCAGCAGCTTGCCCGAGGACAGGGGGCAGTACTTC.

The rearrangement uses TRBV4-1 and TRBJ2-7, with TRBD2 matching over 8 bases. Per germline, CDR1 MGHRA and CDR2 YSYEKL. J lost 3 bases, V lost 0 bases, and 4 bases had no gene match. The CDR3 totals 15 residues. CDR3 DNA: TGCGCCAGCAGCCAAGAAGGTAGCGGGGTCTACGAGCAGTACTTC. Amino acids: CASSQEGSGVYEQYF.

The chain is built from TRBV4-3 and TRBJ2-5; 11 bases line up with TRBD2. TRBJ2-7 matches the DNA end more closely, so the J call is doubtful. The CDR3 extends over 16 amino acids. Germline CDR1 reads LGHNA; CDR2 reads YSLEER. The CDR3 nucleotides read TGCGCCAGCAGCCAAGACGGGACTAGCGGATTGTACGAGCAGTACTTC. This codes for CASSQDGTSGLYEQYF.

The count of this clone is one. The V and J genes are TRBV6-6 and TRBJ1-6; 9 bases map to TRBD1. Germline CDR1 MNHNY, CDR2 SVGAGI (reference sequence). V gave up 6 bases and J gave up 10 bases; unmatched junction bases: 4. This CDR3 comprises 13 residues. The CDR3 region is CASRGTGISPLHF. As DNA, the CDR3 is TGTGCCAGCAGGGGGACAGGGATATCACCCCTCCACTTT.

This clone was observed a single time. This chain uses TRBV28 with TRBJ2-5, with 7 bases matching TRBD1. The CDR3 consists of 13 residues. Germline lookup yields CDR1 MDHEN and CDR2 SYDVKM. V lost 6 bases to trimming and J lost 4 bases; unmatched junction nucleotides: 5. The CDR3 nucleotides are TGTGCCAGCAGCCAAGGACAGGCAGAGACCCAGTACTTC. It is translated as CASSQGQAETQYF.

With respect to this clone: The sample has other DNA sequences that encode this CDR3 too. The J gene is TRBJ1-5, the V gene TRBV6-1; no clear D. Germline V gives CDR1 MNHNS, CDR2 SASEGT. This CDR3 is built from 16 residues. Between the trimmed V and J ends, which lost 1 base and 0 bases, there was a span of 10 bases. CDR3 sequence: CASSEVRGPSNQPQHF. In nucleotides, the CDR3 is TGTGCCAGCAGTGAAGTAAGAGGGCCTAGCAATCAGCCCCAGCATTTT.

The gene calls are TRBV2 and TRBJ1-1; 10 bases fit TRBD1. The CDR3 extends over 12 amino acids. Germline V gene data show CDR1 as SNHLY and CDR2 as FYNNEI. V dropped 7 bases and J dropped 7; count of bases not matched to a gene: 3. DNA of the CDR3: TGTGCCAGCATGGGACAGGGGAATGAAGCTTTCTTT. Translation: CASMGQGNEAFF.

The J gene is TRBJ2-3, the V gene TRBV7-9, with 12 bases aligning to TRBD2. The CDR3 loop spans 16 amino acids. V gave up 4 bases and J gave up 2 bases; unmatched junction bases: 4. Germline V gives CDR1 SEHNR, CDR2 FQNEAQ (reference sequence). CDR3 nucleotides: TGTGCCAGCAGCTCTGGACTAGCGGGACTCACAGATACGCAGTATTTT. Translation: CASSSGLAGLTDTQYF.

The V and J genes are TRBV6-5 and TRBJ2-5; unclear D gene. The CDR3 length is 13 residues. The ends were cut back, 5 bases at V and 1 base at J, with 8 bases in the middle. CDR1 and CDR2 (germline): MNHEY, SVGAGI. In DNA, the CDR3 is TGTGCCAGCAGTATATATGCCCAAGAGACCCAGTACTTC. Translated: CASSIYAQETQYF.

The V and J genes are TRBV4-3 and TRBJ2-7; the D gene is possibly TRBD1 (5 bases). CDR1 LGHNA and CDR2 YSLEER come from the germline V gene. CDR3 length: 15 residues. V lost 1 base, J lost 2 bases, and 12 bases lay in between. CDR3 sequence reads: CASSQGLTAPYEQYF. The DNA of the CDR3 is TGCGCCAGCAGCCAAGGCCTGACAGCTCCCTACGAGCAGTACTTC.